These 14 T cell receptor beta chains were all obtained from the same sample, sequenced in a study of neoadjuvant nivolumab and ipilimumab in lung cancer (dated by TCRdb to the early 2020s). According to the study, the label for this sample's time point signals: at surgical resection after neoadjuvant nivolumab +/- ipilimumab. Preparation of the library involved the immunoSEQ multiplex PCR assay. In TCRdb, the immuneACCESS table is reduced to in-frame sequences with V and J assigned. These tables do not hold every clone; where another copy was compared, an unresolved V gene accounts for under half, and the others remain unexplained. The sample data list just over 3,500 clones, and about 71% of these were observed just once. 1.2% to 1.5% of the sample is taken by the ten largest. The starting material was peripheral blood, obtained after neoadjuvant nivolumab, alone or with ipilimumab, at or shortly before surgery. These receptors came from an adult with non-small cell lung cancer.

This clone was counted a few times. This chain joins TRBV4-2 and TRBJ2-1; TRBD2 is a possible D gene (5 bases). V was cut by 0 bases and J by 8 bases, with 14 bases left in between. The germline gives CDR1 LGHNA, CDR2 YNFKEQ. The CDR3 spans 15 residues. The CDR3 nucleotides are TGTGCCAGCAGCCAAGATTGGCGGACTGGGGATGAGCAGTTCTTC. Amino acids: CASSQDWRTGDEQFF.

The chain links TRBV4-3 to TRBJ2-2; 10 bases are a match to TRBD1. V was clipped by 0 bases and J by 3 bases; unmatched bases: 4. The CDR3 length is 17 residues. From germline, CDR1 is LGHNA and CDR2 YSLEER. The CDR3, as DNA: TGCGCCAGCAGCCAAGAGAGGGGGACAGGGGACACCGGGGAGCTGTTTTTT. Translation: CASSQERGTGDTGELFF.

The chain recombines TRBV11-3 with TRBJ2-5, with D perhaps being TRBD1 or TRBD2 (5 bases each). The germline V gene has CDR1 SGHNT and CDR2 YENEEA. The CDR3 has 16 residues. Between the trimmed V and J ends, which lost 3 bases and 3 bases, there was a span of 17 bases. The CDR3: CASSFSGPGPKETQYF. Here the CDR3 DNA reads TGTGCCAGCAGCTTTTCAGGGCCGGGACCAAAAGAGACCCAGTACTTC.

This chain connects TRBV7-2 to TRBJ2-1; weak D call: TRBD2 (6 bases). Looked up from germline, CDR1 is SGHTA and CDR2 is FQGNSA. This CDR3 region has 16 residues. The V end lost 0 bases, the J end lost 5 bases, and 14 bases lay between the germline ends. For the CDR3, the DNA is TGTGCCAGCAGCTTAGCGGGACTCGGTCTACACAATGAGCAGTTCTTC. It translates to CASSLAGLGLHNEQFF.

Points on this clone: At one end, the junction sequence differs from germline, possibly due to a read error. The chain combines TRBV10-3 with TRBJ2-1, with TRBD2 matching 16 bases. The CDR3 is 15 amino acids. Germline V gene lookup returns CDR1 ENHRY and CDR2 SYGVKD. CDR3 residues: CAIGDGTSGRAVQFF. DNA for the CDR3: TGTGCCATCGGTGATGGGACTAGCGGGAGGGCCGTGCAGTTCTTC.

This rearrangement joins TRBV7-8 to TRBJ2-7; unclear D gene. Germline V gene lookup returns CDR1 SGHVS and CDR2 FQNEAQ. Trimming removed 5 bases from V and 2 bases from J, with 7 bases in between. This CDR3 is 12 amino acids long. CDR3 sequence reads: CASSTQTYEQYF. The CDR3 coding sequence is TGTGCCAGCAGCACGCAGACCTACGAGCAGTACTTC.

This sequence joins TRBV14 and TRBJ2-2; the D call may be TRBD1 or TRBD2 (5 bases each). Germline assignment: CDR1 SGHDN and CDR2 FVKESK. The CDR3 consists of 14 residues. The germline V and J ends were trimmed by 4 bases and 1 base, with 7 bases remaining between them. CDR3 nucleotides: TGTGCCAGCAGCCCGGGACGGAACACCGGGGAGCTGTTTTTT. Translated: CASSPGRNTGELFF. The whole variable domain, remainder taken from reference TRBV14 and TRBJ2-2, is EAGVTQFPSHSVIEKGQTVTLRCDPISGHDNLYWYRRVMGKEIKFLLHFVKESKQDESGMPNNRFLAERTGGTYSTLKVQPAELEDSGVYFCASSPGRNTGELFFGEGSRLTVL.

The rearrangement links TRBV6-5 to TRBJ2-3; D assignment may be TRBD1 or TRBD2 (5 bases each). The germline CDR1 and CDR2 sequences are MNHEY and SVGAGI. The CDR3 contains 15 residues. With 5 bases removed from V and 0 bases from J, the gap between germline ends came to 12 bases. The chain's CDR3 is CASSPRDRSTDTQYF. CDR3 DNA sequence: TGTGCCAGCAGTCCCCGGGACCGTAGCACAGATACGCAGTATTTT.

V usage is TRBV10-3 and J usage is TRBJ2-7; no clear D. This CDR3 comprises 14 residues. V was shortened by 0 bases and J by 4 bases, with 10 bases between the two germline ends. Germline lookup yields CDR1 ENHRY and CDR2 SYGVKD. Here the CDR3 reads CAISESGSEYEQYF. As DNA, the CDR3 is TGTGCCATCAGTGAGTCGGGCAGTGAATACGAGCAGTACTTC.

This chain connects TRBV30 to TRBJ2-1; 9 nucleotides match TRBD2. CDR1 and CDR2 (germline): GTSNPN, SVGIG (reference sequence). V was clipped by 0 bases and J by 6 bases; unmatched bases: 15. This CDR3 spans 18 amino acids. Here the CDR3 DNA reads TGTGCCTGGAGTGTTCGTAATGCGGGAGGGCCTGGGTCCAATGAGCAGTTCTTC. Translation: CAWSVRNAGGPGSNEQFF.

The rearrangement links TRBV10-1 to TRBJ1-1; a weak D match, TRBD1 (6 bases). Trimming took 0 bases from V and 5 from J, leaving 13 bases between them. CDR1 is WNHNN, CDR2 SYGVQD, per germline (reference sequence). The length of the CDR3 is 15 residues. This CDR3 is CASSESRQGKTEAFF. In DNA form, the CDR3 reads TGCGCCAGCAGTGAGTCGAGGCAGGGGAAGACTGAAGCTTTCTTT.

The J gene is TRBJ2-7, the V gene TRBV5-8; no clear D. CDR1 and CDR2 from the germline V gene are SGHTS and YDEGEE. Trimming removed 0 bases from V and 3 bases from J, with 10 bases in between. This CDR3 has 14 residues. As DNA, the CDR3 is TGTGCCAGCAGCTTGGAGTTAGGGTTCTACGAGCAGTACTTC. Amino acid sequence: CASSLELGFYEQYF.

This clone was found a few times. As the CDR3 is not closed by the conserved phenylalanine or tryptophan, this likely results from a read error. It is unclear where the CDR3 begins or ends on the DNA, so no DNA is shown, and the CDR3 is as TCRdb lists it. The chain couples TRBV27 to TRBJ2-7; the table calls TRBD2, which could not be checked here. Germline loops: CDR1 MNHEY, CDR2 SMNVEV (reference sequence). The CDR3 region is 10 residues in length, termini included. CDR3 residues: CASSFGNRFG.

The chain couples TRBV7-2 to TRBJ2-7, with 11 nucleotides matching TRBD2. Germline loops: CDR1 SGHTA, CDR2 FQGNSA. V shed 5 bases, J shed 6 bases, and the junction held 9 bases outside the gene matches. The CDR3 extends over 15 amino acids. The CDR3 nucleotides are TGTGCCAGCAGCGCCAGTAGCGGGAGGGCGGTCGAGCAGTACTTC. Protein: CASSASSGRAVEQYF.